One sample yielded the 15 T cell receptor beta chains listed below, sequenced in a study of blood T cell repertoires in COVID-19. The table came from immunoSEQ multiplex PCR; TCRdb's copy has only in-frame clones and leaves some out. The top ten clones hold nearly 8% of a sample with approximately 170,000 clones, 80% to 85% of them seen once. Sample: PBMCs or T cells enriched from blood (not recorded which). All receptors derive from a woman aged 50 to 60 who had recovered from COVID-19.

The genes are TRBV5-4 and TRBJ2-7; 8 nucleotides line up with TRBD2. The CDR3 extends over 13 amino acids. Unmatched junction bases numbered 3, after V lost 2 bases and J lost 5 bases. Per germline, CDR1 SGHNT and CDR2 YYREEE (reference sequence). CDR3 sequence: CASSFSGTDEQYF. For the CDR3, the DNA is TGTGCCAGCAGCTTTAGCGGGACCGACGAGCAGTACTTC.

The chain is built from TRBV5-1 and TRBJ2-3; 7 bases align to TRBD2. With 1 base clipped from V and 5 bases from J, the junction kept 10 bases outside the gene matches. CDR1 SGHRS and CDR2 YFSETQ come from the germline V gene. This CDR3 is 16 amino acids long. The CDR3 region has the DNA TGCGCCAGCAGCTTGAATGGTCGGGGGAGGGGAGATACGCAGTATTTT. Amino acids: CASSLNGRGRGDTQYF.

This clone was picked up one time. The gene calls are TRBV7-2 and TRBJ1-1, with D tentatively TRBD1 (5 bases). The CDR3 contains 14 residues. With 2 bases removed from V and 0 bases from J, the gap between germline ends came to 7 bases. Germline V gives CDR1 SGHTA, CDR2 FQGNSA. CDR3 region: CASSLPGMNTEAFF. CDR3 sequence (DNA): TGTGCCAGCAGCTTACCAGGGATGAACACTGAAGCTTTCTTT.

The rearrangement joins TRBV10-3 to TRBJ2-1; perhaps TRBD1 as D (6 bases). Germline CDR1 is ENHRY and CDR2 is SYGVKD. The germline V and J ends were trimmed by 10 bases and 4 bases, with 20 bases remaining between them. This CDR3 has 15 amino acids. CDR3 DNA: TGTGCCACCTCGCCCAATGGGGGCCCTTACAATGAGCAGTTCTTC. Translating gives CATSPNGGPYNEQFF.

The V and J genes are TRBV7-9 and TRBJ1-5; D not certain. The CDR3 runs 11 residues. Germline V gene data show CDR1 as SEHNR and CDR2 as FQNEAQ (reference sequence). Trimming took 4 bases from V and 4 from J, leaving 2 bases between them. This chain's CDR3 is CASSSNQPQHF. In DNA, the CDR3 is TGTGCCAGCAGCTCGAATCAGCCCCAGCATTTT. Looking up the rest from reference TRBV7-9 and TRBJ1-5 gives the full variable domain: DTGVSQNPRHKITKRGQNVTFRCDPISEHNRLYWYRQTLGQGPEFLTYFQNEAQLEKSRLLSDRFSAERPKGSFSTLEIQRTEQGDSAMYLCASSSNQPQHFGDGTRLSIL.

V and J are TRBV6-5 and TRBJ1-2; no reliable D call. There are 14 residues in the CDR3. V dropped 6 bases and J dropped 5 bases, with 16 bases sitting between them. Germline CDR1 MNHEY, CDR2 SVGAGI. The DNA of the CDR3 is TGTGCCAGCAGGGGCCGGGAGAGAGGATATGGCTACACCTTC. This sequence encodes CASRGRERGYGYTF.

The rearrangement uses TRBV7-2 and TRBJ2-1; D is possibly TRBD2 (5 bases). V was clipped by 1 base and J by 6 bases, with 13 bases between them. Germline CDR1 reads SGHTA; CDR2 reads FQGNSA. The CDR3 is 15 residues long. The CDR3 DNA follows: TGTGCCAGCAGCTTAGGGAGGTCATCCAGCAATGAGCAGTTCTTC. Residues: CASSLGRSSSNEQFF.

The rearrangement uses TRBV6-5 and TRBJ1-1; 7 bases align to TRBD1. Per germline, CDR1 MNHEY and CDR2 SVGAGI. The V segment lost 6 bases and the J segment 4 bases; nucleotides outside the gene matches: 5. This CDR3 has 13 amino acids. The CDR3 sequence is CASSDRDSTEAFF. CDR3 coding DNA: TGTGCCAGCAGCGACAGGGACAGCACTGAAGCTTTCTTT.

V gene TRBV7-3 combines with J gene TRBJ2-1, with 13 positions matching TRBD2. The CDR3 runs to 18 residues. In germline, CDR1 is SGHTA, CDR2 FQGTGA. The ends lost 5 bases at V and 0 bases at J; junction bases unmatched: 7. As DNA, the CDR3 is TGTGCCAGCAGCCCGGGAGGACTAGCGGGAGTCTCCTACAATGAGCAGTTCTTC. Protein sequence: CASSPGGLAGVSYNEQFF.

V gene TRBV28 combines with J gene TRBJ1-4; 10 bases align to TRBD1. Germline CDR1 is MDHEN and CDR2 is SYDVKM. This CDR3 spans 15 amino acids. V dropped 4 bases and J dropped 7; count of bases not matched to a gene: 6. The chain's CDR3 is CASSSTGGGGEKLFF. The DNA for the CDR3 is TGTGCCAGCAGTTCGACAGGGGGCGGAGGTGAAAAACTGTTTTTT.

This clone has just one count. This chain uses TRBV6-5 with TRBJ1-1; D remains unclear. This CDR3 has 13 amino acids. The germline V gene has CDR1 MNHEY and CDR2 SVGAGI. Trimming took off 6 bases at V and 6 bases at J, with 14 bases between the two ends. This CDR3 reads CASRETQRPEAFF. DNA for the CDR3: TGTGCCAGCAGAGAGACCCAGCGACCTGAAGCTTTCTTT.

The chain combines TRBV5-1 with TRBJ2-2; tentative D call: TRBD2 (6 bases). The CDR3 sequence is 14 residues long. V was pared by 4 bases and J by 5 bases, with 12 bases between. Germline CDR1 reads SGHRS; CDR2 reads YFSETQ. CDR3 coding DNA: TGCGCCAGCAGCGGGACGGGGGTGACCGGGGAGCTGTTTTTT. Translating gives CASSGTGVTGELFF.

This chain uses TRBV18 with TRBJ2-7, with 7 bases that match TRBD2. V lost 5 bases to trimming and J lost 6 bases; unmatched junction nucleotides: 10. CDR3 length equals 14 residues. Looked up from germline, CDR1 is KGHSH and CDR2 is LQKENI. In nucleotides, the CDR3 is TGTGCCAGCTCAGGGTGCGGGGGAGACTGCGAGCAGTACTTC. This codes for CASSGCGGDCEQYF.

V is TRBV19 and J is TRBJ1-5; TRBD1 matches 9 bases. The V gene end was trimmed by 2 bases and the J gene end by 0 bases; junction bases not matched to a gene: 11. The germline gives CDR1 LNHDA, CDR2 SQIVND (reference sequence). This CDR3 comprises 19 residues. DNA of the CDR3: TGTGCCAGTAGTATAAGGGGGACAGGGAGCGATTATAGCAATCAGCCCCAGCATTTT. Translating it yields CASSIRGTGSDYSNQPQHF.

The rearrangement links TRBV14 to TRBJ1-6; no firm D call. V was cut by 0 bases and J by 7 bases, with 13 bases left in between. CDR1 SGHDN and CDR2 FVKESK come from the germline V gene. The CDR3 is made up of 16 amino acids. CDR3 in amino acids: CASSQDWRGLNSPLHF. CDR3 DNA sequence: TGTGCCAGCAGCCAAGATTGGCGGGGATTAAATTCACCCCTCCACTTT.